This entry concerns a single T cell receptor (beta chain). RNA transcripts were the template for amplifying TCR beta CDR3 regions. First-round RT-PCR of the TCR CDR3 relied on the HTBI primer set. TCRdb analysed the multiplex PCR reads with MiXCR anew, one entry per CDR3 protein. The table includes a few hundred thousand distinct CDR3 sequences, roughly 15% detected once. The data stem from a study of T cells in Graves' hyperthyroidism and ophthalmopathy. The study included ophthalmopathy patients with Clinical Activity Score at least 3, NOSPECS grade at least 4 and duration under 3 months. Exclusion followed for patients with uncontrolled infection, other autoimmune disease, pregnancy or lactation. Each diagnosis was grounded in clinical symptoms, serum thyroxine and TRAb, thyroid ultrasound, and orbital computed tomography. The authors obtained PBMCs from around 10 ml of fresh peripheral blood. This receptor was obtained from a woman between 35 and 50 years old with Graves' ophthalmopathy. Material for sequencing was blood.

The CDR3 DNA reads as TGTGCCAGCAGTGAAGCAGGCCCCTCTGGAAACACCATATATTTT. Its protein product is CASSEAGPSGNTIYF. The rearrangement uses TRBV6-4 and TRBJ1-3; D unresolved. CDR3 length: 15 residues. Trimming took off 3 bases at V and 0 bases at J, with 9 bases between the two ends. Germline values: CDR1 MRHNA, CDR2 SNTAGT.